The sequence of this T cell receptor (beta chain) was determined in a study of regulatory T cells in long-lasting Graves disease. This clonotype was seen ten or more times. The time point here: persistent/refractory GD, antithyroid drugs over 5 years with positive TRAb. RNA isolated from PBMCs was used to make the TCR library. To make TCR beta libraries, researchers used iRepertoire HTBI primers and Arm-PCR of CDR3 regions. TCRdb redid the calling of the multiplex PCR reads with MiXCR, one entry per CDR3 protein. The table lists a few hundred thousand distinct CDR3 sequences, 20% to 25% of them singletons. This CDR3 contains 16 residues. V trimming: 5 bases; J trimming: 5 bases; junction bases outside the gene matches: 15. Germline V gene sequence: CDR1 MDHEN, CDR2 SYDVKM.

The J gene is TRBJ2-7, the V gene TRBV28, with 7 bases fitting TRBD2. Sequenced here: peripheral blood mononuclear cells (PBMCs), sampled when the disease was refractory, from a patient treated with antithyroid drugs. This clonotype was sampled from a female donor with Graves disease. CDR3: CASSRGRRLAVHEQYF. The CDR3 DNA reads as TGTGCCAGCAGTAGAGGGAGGAGACTAGCAGTCCACGAGCAGTACTTC.